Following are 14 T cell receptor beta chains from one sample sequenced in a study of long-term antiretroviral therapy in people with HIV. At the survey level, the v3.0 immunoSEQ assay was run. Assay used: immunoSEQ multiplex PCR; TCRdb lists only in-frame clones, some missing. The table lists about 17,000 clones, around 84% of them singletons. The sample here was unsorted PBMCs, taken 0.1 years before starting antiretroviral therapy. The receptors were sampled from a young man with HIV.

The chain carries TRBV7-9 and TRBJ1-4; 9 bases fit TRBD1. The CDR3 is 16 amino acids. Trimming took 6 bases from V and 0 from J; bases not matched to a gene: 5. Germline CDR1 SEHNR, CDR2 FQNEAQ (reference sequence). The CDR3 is CASRPTGGTTNEKLFF. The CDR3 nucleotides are TGTGCCAGCAGACCTACAGGGGGCACAACTAATGAAAAACTGTTTTTT.

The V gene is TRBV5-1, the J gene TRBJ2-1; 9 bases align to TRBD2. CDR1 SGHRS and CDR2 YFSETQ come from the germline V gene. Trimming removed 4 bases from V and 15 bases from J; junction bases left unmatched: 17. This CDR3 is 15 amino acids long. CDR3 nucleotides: TGCGCCAGCAGCAATGAAGGGGTTAGCGGGGGCGAGGGGTTCTTC. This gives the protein CASSNEGVSGGEGFF.

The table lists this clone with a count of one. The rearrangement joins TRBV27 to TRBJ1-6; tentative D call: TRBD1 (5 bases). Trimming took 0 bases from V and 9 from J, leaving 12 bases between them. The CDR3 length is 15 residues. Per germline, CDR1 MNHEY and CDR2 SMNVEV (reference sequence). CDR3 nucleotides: TGTGCCAGCAGTTTATCGGATATGGGACGTTCACCCCTCCACTTT. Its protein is CASSLSDMGRSPLHF.

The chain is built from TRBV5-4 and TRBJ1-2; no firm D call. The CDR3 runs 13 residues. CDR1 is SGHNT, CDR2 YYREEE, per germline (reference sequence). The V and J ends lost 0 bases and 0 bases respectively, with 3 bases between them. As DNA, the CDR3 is TGTGCCAGCAGCTTGGATTCTAACTATGGCTACACCTTC. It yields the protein CASSLDSNYGYTF.

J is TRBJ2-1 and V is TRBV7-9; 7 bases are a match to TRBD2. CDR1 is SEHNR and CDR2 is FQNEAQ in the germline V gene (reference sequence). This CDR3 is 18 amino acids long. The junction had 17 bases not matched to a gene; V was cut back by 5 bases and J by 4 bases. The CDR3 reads CASSRSIAGRRSYNEQFF. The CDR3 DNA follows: TGTGCCAGCAGCCGCAGTATAGCGGGCCGACGGTCGTACAATGAGCAGTTCTTC.

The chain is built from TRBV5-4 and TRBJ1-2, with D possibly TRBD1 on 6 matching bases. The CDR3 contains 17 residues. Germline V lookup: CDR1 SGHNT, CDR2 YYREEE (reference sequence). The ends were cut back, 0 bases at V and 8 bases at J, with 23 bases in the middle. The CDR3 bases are TGTGCCAGCAGCTTGGGTGGAGGACCAGGGGCCACCGAAGGCTACACCTTC. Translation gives CASSLGGGPGATEGYTF.

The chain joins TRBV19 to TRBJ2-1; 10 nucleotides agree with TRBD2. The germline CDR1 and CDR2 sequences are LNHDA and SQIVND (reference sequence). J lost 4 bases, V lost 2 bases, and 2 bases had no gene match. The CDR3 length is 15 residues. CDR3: CASSITSGMYNEQFF. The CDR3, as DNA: TGTGCCAGTAGTATAACTAGCGGGATGTACAATGAGCAGTTCTTC. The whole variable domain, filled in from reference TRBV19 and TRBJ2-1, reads DGGITQSPKYLFRKEGQNVTLSCEQNLNHDAMYWYRQDPGQGLRLIYYSQIVNDFQKGDIAEGYSVSREKKESFPLTVTSAQKNPTAFYLCASSITSGMYNEQFFGPGTRLTVL.

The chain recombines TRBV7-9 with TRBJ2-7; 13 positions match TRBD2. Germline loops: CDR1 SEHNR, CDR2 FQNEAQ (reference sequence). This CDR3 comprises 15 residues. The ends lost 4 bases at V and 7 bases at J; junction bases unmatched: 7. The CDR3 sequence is CASSSTGLAGVEQYF. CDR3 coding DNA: TGTGCCAGCAGCTCCACTGGACTAGCGGGGGTTGAGCAGTACTTC.

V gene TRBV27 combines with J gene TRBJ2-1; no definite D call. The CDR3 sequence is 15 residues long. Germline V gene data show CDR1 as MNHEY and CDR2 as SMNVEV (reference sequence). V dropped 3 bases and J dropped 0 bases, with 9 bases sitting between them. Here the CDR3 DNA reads TGTGCCAGCAGTTTGGCGGCGATCTCCTACAATGAGCAGTTCTTC. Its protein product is CASSLAAISYNEQFF.

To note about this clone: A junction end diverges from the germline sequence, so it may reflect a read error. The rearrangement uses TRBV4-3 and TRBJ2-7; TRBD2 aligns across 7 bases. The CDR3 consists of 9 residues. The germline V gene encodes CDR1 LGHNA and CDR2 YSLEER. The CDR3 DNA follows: TGCGCCAGCAGCGAAGGGAGGGACTTC. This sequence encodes CASSEGRDF.

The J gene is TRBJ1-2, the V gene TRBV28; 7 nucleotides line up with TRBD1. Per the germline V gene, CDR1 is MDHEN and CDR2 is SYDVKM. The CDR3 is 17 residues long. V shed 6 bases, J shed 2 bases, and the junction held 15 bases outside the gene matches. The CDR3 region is CASSLQTRQGANYGYTF. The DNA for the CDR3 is TGTGCCAGCAGCCTCCAAACCCGACAGGGAGCAAACTATGGCTACACCTTC.

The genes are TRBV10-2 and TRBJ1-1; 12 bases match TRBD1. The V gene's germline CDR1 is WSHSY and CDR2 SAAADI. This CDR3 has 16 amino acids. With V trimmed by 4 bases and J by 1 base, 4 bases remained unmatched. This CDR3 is CASSAGTGGRNTEAFF. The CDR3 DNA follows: TGCGCCAGCAGTGCGGGGACAGGGGGCCGGAACACTGAAGCTTTCTTT.

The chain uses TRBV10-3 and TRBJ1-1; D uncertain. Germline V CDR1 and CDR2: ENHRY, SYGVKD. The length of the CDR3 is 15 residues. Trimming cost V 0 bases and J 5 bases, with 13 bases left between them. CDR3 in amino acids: CAISESWARYTEAFF. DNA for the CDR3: TGTGCCATCAGTGAGTCATGGGCCCGATATACTGAAGCTTTCTTT.

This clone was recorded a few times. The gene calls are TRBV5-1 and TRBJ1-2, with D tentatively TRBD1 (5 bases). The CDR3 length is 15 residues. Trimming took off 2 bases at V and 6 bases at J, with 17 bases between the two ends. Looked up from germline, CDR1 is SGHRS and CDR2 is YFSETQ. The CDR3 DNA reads TGCGCCAGCAGCTTAGAGTGGGCAGGGAACGATGGCTACACCTTC. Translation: CASSLEWAGNDGYTF.